The present TCR beta chain was sequenced within a study of T-cell reconstitution after alpha-beta-depleted transplantation in children. Germline CDR1 SNHLY, CDR2 FYNNEI. The CDR3 has 15 residues. Note on this clonotype: This could be a read error, since a much larger clone is one nucleotide away.

Library preparation (for TCRbeta) was performed with unique molecular identifiers. MiXCR was run by TCRdb on the PCR reads, yielding one entry per CDR3 protein. The sample lists hundreds of thousands of distinct CDR3 sequences, roughly 13% occurring once. The sample here was PBMCs, mostly from graft donor cells, taken 360 days after TCRalphabeta/CD19-depleted stem cell transplant. The chain couples TRBV2 to TRBJ2-3; D possibly corresponds to TRBD1 (6 bases). This receptor was taken from a male patient aged 10 to 17 who had a stem cell transplant for acute myeloid leukemia, so the T cells may come from the graft donor. The CDR3 reads CASSDWGLDTDTRYF. As DNA, the CDR3 is TGTGCCAGCAGTGATTGGGGGCTGGACACAGATACGCGGTATTTT.